The 14 T cell receptor beta chains below come from one sample, sequenced in a study of post-analysis software for immune sequencing data. Which antigens these TCRs recognize remains unknown. Prepared TCR beta cDNA libraries contained unique molecular identifiers. TCRdb itself ran the PCR reads through MiXCR, one entry per CDR3 protein. The sample lists roughly 400,000 distinct CDR3 sequences; 39% were seen once. Points from the study as a whole: About 5 TRBV segments appeared more often in patients than in controls, and TRBV5-6, TRBV5-1 and TRBV20-1 were among these.

Sequencing was done on a sample of blood. The source of these receptors is a girl between 2 and 10 years old with multiple sclerosis.

The CDR3 DNA is TGTGCCATCAGGGGCAGTAACTACGAGCAGTACTTC. This gives the protein CAIRGSNYEQYF. The chain combines TRBV10-3 with TRBJ2-7, with D unclear. CDR3 length: 12 residues. The germline gives CDR1 ENHRY, CDR2 SYGVKD. V was trimmed by 6 bases and J by 3 bases, leaving 9 bases between them.

This chain joins TRBV28 and TRBJ2-1, with D possibly TRBD1 on 5 matching bases. The CDR3 runs 16 residues. Germline assignment: CDR1 MDHEN and CDR2 SYDVKM. Trimming took 6 bases from V and 8 from J, leaving 23 bases between them. Written as DNA, the CDR3 is TGTGCCAGCAGCCGACCCCGAGGAATAGTAGGGGATGAGCAGTTCTTC. This gives the protein CASSRPRGIVGDEQFF.

V gene TRBV14 combines with J gene TRBJ2-7; 7 nucleotides line up with TRBD1. Trimming cost V 4 bases and J 5 bases; bases outside gene matches: 8. The length of the CDR3 is 14 residues. The germline V gene has CDR1 SGHDN and CDR2 FVKESK. In DNA, the CDR3 is TGTGCCAGCAGCCTGCAACAGGGGCGCCACGAGCAGTACTTC. This translates into CASSLQQGRHEQYF.

The chain couples TRBV4-1 to TRBJ2-7; D assignment may be TRBD1 or TRBD2 (5 bases each). Germline V lookup: CDR1 MGHRA, CDR2 YSYEKL. V was pared by 4 bases and J by 0 bases, with 13 bases between. CDR3 length: 15 amino acids. The CDR3 sequence: CASSPGTYSSYEQYF. The CDR3 coding sequence is TGCGCCAGCAGCCCCGGGACGTACAGCTCCTACGAGCAGTACTTC.

There are a few counts of this clonotype. The genes are TRBV13 and TRBJ1-6; no reliable D call. V lost 5 bases and J 3 bases, leaving 14 bases between the germline ends. This CDR3 contains 16 residues. Germline V CDR1 and CDR2: PRHDT, FYEKMQ (reference sequence). The CDR3 bases are TGTGCCAGCAGCAGCCCGGGGTTTAGCTATAATTCACCCCTCCACTTT. As protein: CASSSPGFSYNSPLHF.

This clonotype was found a few times. The chain has TRBV7-6 and TRBJ2-1, with D unclear. Germline V gives CDR1 SGHVS, CDR2 FNYEAQ. This CDR3 contains 13 residues. V was pared by 0 bases and J by 8 bases, with 8 bases between. The CDR3 protein is CASSLANLYEQFF. DNA for the CDR3: TGTGCCAGCAGCTTAGCTAATCTCTATGAGCAGTTCTTC.

V usage is TRBV20-1 and J usage is TRBJ2-1, with 8 bases that match TRBD2. Germline CDR1 reads DFQATT; CDR2 reads SNEGSKA (reference sequence). V dropped 4 bases and J dropped 6; count of bases not matched to a gene: 11. The CDR3 is 15 amino acids. CDR3 sequence reads: CSATPGREPTNEQFF. For the CDR3, the DNA is TGCAGTGCTACCCCCGGGAGGGAACCCACCAATGAGCAGTTCTTC.

The chain employs TRBV5-1 and TRBJ2-7; 9 bases fit TRBD1. V shed 3 bases, J shed 5 bases, and the junction held 9 bases outside the gene matches. Germline loops: CDR1 SGHRS, CDR2 YFSETQ. The CDR3 length is 15 residues. The CDR3, as DNA: TGCGCCAGCAGCTCTACAGGGGGCTTTGTAGACGAGCAGTACTTC. As protein: CASSSTGGFVDEQYF.

The V and J genes are TRBV20-1 and TRBJ1-6, with 7 bases fitting TRBD1. Per the germline V gene, CDR1 is DFQATT and CDR2 is SNEGSKA (reference sequence). CDR3 length: 15 amino acids. Trimming at V came to 0 bases and at J to 8 bases, leaving 7 bases not matched to a gene. As DNA, the CDR3 is TGCAGTGCTAGAGATCTGAGGGACAGCTATTCACCCCTCCACTTT. This codes for CSARDLRDSYSPLHF.

The rearrangement links TRBV29-1 to TRBJ1-2; 8 nucleotides agree with TRBD1. The germline V gene encodes CDR1 SQVTM and CDR2 ANQGSEA. CDR3 length equals 16 residues. V was clipped by 4 bases and J by 7 bases; unmatched bases: 17. CDR3 nucleotide sequence: TGCAGCGTTGTTACCGGGGACTTTCTAACAGGGGGTGGCTACACCTTC. It codes for CSVVTGDFLTGGGYTF.

This clonotype has just a few counts. This chain joins TRBV10-3 and TRBJ2-7; D not certain. Germline CDR1 reads ENHRY; CDR2 reads SYGVKD. CDR3 length: 13 amino acids. The V gene lost 7 bases and the J gene lost 0 bases, with 10 bases spanning the gap. CDR3 nucleotides: TGTGCCATCAAAGAACGAAGCTCCTACGAGCAGTACTTC. It codes for CAIKERSSYEQYF.

This clonotype was counted a few times. V gene TRBV20-1 combines with J gene TRBJ2-3, with TRBD2 matching 9 bases. The CDR3 length is 14 residues. The germline gives CDR1 DFQATT, CDR2 SNEGSKA (reference sequence). V shed 3 bases and J 5 bases; nucleotides not matched to a gene: 6. The CDR3 loop is CSARLAGAGDTQYF. In DNA, the CDR3 is TGCAGTGCTAGGTTAGCGGGAGCGGGAGATACGCAGTATTTT.

There are a few counts of this clonotype. V is TRBV9 and J is TRBJ2-4; 15 nucleotides agree with TRBD2. Germline V lookup: CDR1 SGDLS, CDR2 YYNGEE. V lost 1 base and J lost 1; bases outside the gene matches: 9. The CDR3 consists of 20 residues. Here the CDR3 reads CASSVSAGLAGGPAKNIQYF. CDR3 DNA: TGTGCCAGCAGCGTATCCGCTGGACTAGCGGGGGGGCCGGCCAAAAACATTCAGTACTTC.

The chain joins TRBV5-6 to TRBJ2-2; 9 positions agree with TRBD1. Germline values: CDR1 SGHDT, CDR2 YYEEEE. V gave up 0 bases and J gave up 5 bases; unmatched junction bases: 5. The CDR3 runs to 16 residues. The CDR3 loop reads CASSLVGQGLTGELFF. In DNA form, the CDR3 reads TGTGCCAGCAGCTTGGTGGGACAGGGATTGACCGGGGAGCTGTTTTTT.